The 25 T cell receptor beta chains reported below all come from one sample, sequenced in a study of blood T cell repertoires in COVID-19 (dated by TCRdb to 2020 to 2021). Libraries were built with the immunoSEQ multiplex PCR assay. This is the immuneACCESS table as TCRdb keeps it, with only in-frame sequences that have V and J called. A part of the clones is gone; compared with another copy, unresolved V genes explain less than half, and the rest is unexplained. The sample table records hundreds of thousands of clones; around 87% of these occur just once. Together, the top ten hold around 1.2% of the sample. The sequenced sample was peripheral blood. The source of these receptors is a man in his 70s with acute or convalescent COVID-19.

The chain has TRBV19 and TRBJ1-5; D unresolved. The V and J ends lost 4 bases and 7 bases respectively, with 17 bases between them. The CDR3 extends over 15 amino acids. Germline CDR1 LNHDA, CDR2 SQIVND (reference sequence). DNA of the CDR3: TGTGCCAGTAGTACCACGGCGGGGTCAAGCCAGCCCCAGCATTTT. Protein sequence: CASSTTAGSSQPQHF.

The chain joins TRBV14 to TRBJ1-1, with 7 bases identical to TRBD1. The length of the CDR3 is 15 residues. V shed 2 bases, J shed 1 base, and the junction held 4 bases outside the gene matches. Germline CDR1 and CDR2: SGHDN and FVKESK. CDR3 DNA: TGTGCCAGCAGCCAACAAAGACAGGGGAACACTGAAGCTTTCTTT. It codes for CASSQQRQGNTEAFF.

The chain uses TRBV11-3 and TRBJ2-2; the D gene is possibly TRBD2 (5 bases). CDR1 and CDR2 from the germline V gene are SGHNT and YENEEA. The CDR3 runs 13 residues. Trimming removed 3 bases from V and 6 bases from J, with 8 bases in between. The CDR3 here is CASSFMRAGELFF. In DNA form, the CDR3 reads TGTGCCAGCAGCTTTATGCGGGCCGGGGAGCTGTTTTTT.

The chain joins TRBV28 to TRBJ1-1; the match to TRBD1 covers 10 bases. CDR1 is MDHEN, CDR2 SYDVKM, per germline. This CDR3 has 15 residues. The junction had 8 bases not matched to a gene; V was cut back by 6 bases and J by 4 bases. CDR3 DNA sequence: TGTGCCAGCAGCAGACAGGGGGCGGGGGGCACTGAAGCTTTCTTT. Protein sequence: CASSRQGAGGTEAFF.

This chain links TRBV15 with TRBJ2-3; 7 nucleotides agree with TRBD2. The CDR3 runs 15 residues. CDR1 LNHNV and CDR2 YYDKDF come from the germline V gene (reference sequence). V dropped 0 bases and J dropped 0; count of bases not matched to a gene: 0. The CDR3 nucleotides read TGTGCCACCAGCAGAGAGCGGGGGAGCACAGATACGCAGTATTTT. It is translated as CATSRERGSTDTQYF.

V and J are TRBV12-3 or TRBV12-4 and TRBJ2-5, with D hard to call. The CDR3 extends over 11 amino acids. V was trimmed by 6 bases and J by 3 bases, leaving 5 bases between them. The CDR3 loop reads CASSREETQYF. CDR3 sequence (DNA): TGTGCCAGCAGCCGTGAAGAGACCCAGTACTTC.

V usage is TRBV3-1 (or the pseudogene TRBV3-2) and J usage is TRBJ1-4, with D uncertain. The V gene lost 8 bases and the J gene lost 5 bases, with 12 bases spanning the gap. CDR1 is LGHDT, CDR2 YNNKEL, per germline (reference sequence). This CDR3 has 13 amino acids. The chain's CDR3 is CASGTPGNEKLFF. CDR3 nucleotides: TGTGCCAGCGGAACCCCGGGGAATGAAAAACTGTTTTTT.

The chain links TRBV21-1 to TRBJ2-7; no DNA check was done on the table's D call, TRBD1. TRBV21-1 is classified as a pseudogene. This CDR3 has 19 residues. The CDR3 nucleotides are TGTGCCAGCACTTCCGACCCCGGGACAGGGCTGTGCATGAGGTCGGAGCAGTACTTC. Amino acids: CASTSDPGTGLCMRSEQYF.

This clone appeared once. The V gene is TRBV2, the J gene TRBJ2-5, with TRBD1 identical over 11 bases. CDR3 length: 16 residues. Germline CDR1 and CDR2: SNHLY and FYNNEI. After removal of 5 bases from V and 1 base from J, the junction contained 6 bases not matched to a gene. CDR3 bases: TGTGCCAGCAGTTGGGGCGGGACAGGGGGCCAAGAGACCCAGTACTTC. The encoded protein is CASSWGGTGGQETQYF.

Concerning this clone itself: The junction does not match germline at one end; this may be a read error. The chain links TRBV20-1 to TRBJ1-2, with D possibly being TRBD1 (6 bases). Germline V gene lookup returns CDR1 DFQATT and CDR2 SNEGSKA (reference sequence). The CDR3 length is 11 residues. The CDR3 reads CSAQVGQIAFF. In DNA, the CDR3 is TGCAGTGCTCAAGTTGGACAGATTGCCTTCTTC.

The chain combines TRBV6-5 with TRBJ1-5; possible D gene TRBD1, 5 bases. CDR3 size: 15 residues. Per the germline V gene, CDR1 is MNHEY and CDR2 is SVGAGI. With 7 bases removed from V and 2 bases from J, the gap between germline ends came to 15 bases. CDR3 loop: CASMRGGAGNQPQHF. The CDR3 DNA reads TGTGCCAGCATGAGGGGCGGGGCGGGCAATCAGCCCCAGCATTTT.

This sequence joins TRBV5-1 and TRBJ2-1, with D tentatively TRBD1 (6 bases). V was shortened by 4 bases and J by 8 bases, with 16 bases between the two germline ends. Germline V CDR1 and CDR2: SGHRS, YFSETQ. The CDR3 length is 14 residues. This CDR3 reads CASSPAPGGHEQFF. The CDR3 region has the DNA TGCGCCAGCAGCCCGGCTCCTGGGGGCCATGAGCAGTTCTTC.

There are a few counts of this clone. The V gene is TRBV9, the J gene TRBJ2-1, with 8 bases aligning to TRBD2. The CDR3 length is 15 residues. V trimming: 0 bases; J trimming: 2 bases; junction bases outside the gene matches: 1. The germline V gene has CDR1 SGDLS and CDR2 YYNGEE. The CDR3 DNA is TGTGCCAGCAGCGTAGGAGCGGGAGCCTACAATGAGCAGTTCTTC. Translation gives CASSVGAGAYNEQFF.

The chain joins TRBV20-1 to TRBJ1-4; no firm D call. Per germline, CDR1 DFQATT and CDR2 SNEGSKA (reference sequence). Deletions cut 6 bases from V and 4 bases from J, with 6 bases between. The CDR3 is 11 residues long. The chain's CDR3 is CSAASNEKLFF. CDR3 DNA sequence: TGCAGTGCCGCCAGTAATGAAAAACTGTTTTTT.

The CDR3 DNA follows: TGTGCCAGCAGTTTTGGGCCCCCCTACGAGCAGTACTTC. This encodes CASSFGPPYEQYF. This chain links TRBV27 with TRBJ2-7; D remains unclear. This CDR3 contains 13 residues. The germline V and J ends were trimmed by 3 bases and 2 bases, with 8 bases remaining between them. Germline V gene lookup returns CDR1 MNHEY and CDR2 SMNVEV (reference sequence).

This chain links TRBV30 with TRBJ2-7, with TRBD2 matching over 7 bases. V trimming: 3 bases; J trimming: 2 bases; junction bases outside the gene matches: 19. Germline CDR1 GTSNPN, CDR2 SVGIG (reference sequence). This CDR3 comprises 18 residues. CDR3 nucleotides: TGTGCCTGGAGGGGAGGGGCTAGCGAGTCACCGAGCGCCTACGAGCAGTACTTC. It translates to CAWRGGASESPSAYEQYF.

The rearrangement links TRBV7-9 to TRBJ2-1; perhaps TRBD2 as D (5 bases). Between the trimmed V and J ends, which lost 0 bases and 4 bases, there was a span of 7 bases. The CDR3 has 14 residues. Germline CDR1 is SEHNR and CDR2 is FQNEAQ (reference sequence). The chain's CDR3 is CASSLASGYNEQFF. In DNA, the CDR3 is TGTGCCAGCAGCTTAGCGTCGGGATACAATGAGCAGTTCTTC.

The rearrangement links TRBV4-1 to TRBJ1-4, with TRBD1 matching 11 bases. The CDR3 is 17 residues long. Germline CDR1 and CDR2: MGHRA and YSYEKL. V lost 5 bases, J lost 0 bases, and 5 bases stayed unmatched. The CDR3: CASSFRGQGATNEKLFF. In DNA, the CDR3 is TGCGCCAGCAGCTTCCGGGGACAGGGGGCAACTAATGAAAAACTGTTTTTT.

V usage is TRBV19 and J usage is TRBJ1-6; 7 nucleotides agree with TRBD1. The length of the CDR3 is 12 residues. Per germline, CDR1 LNHDA and CDR2 SQIVND (reference sequence). Trimming cost V 7 bases and J 11 bases; bases outside gene matches: 5. The CDR3 is CASNDRATPLHF. CDR3 nucleotide sequence: TGTGCCAGTAATGACAGGGCGACACCCCTCCACTTT.

This rearrangement joins TRBV3-1 (or the pseudogene TRBV3-2) to TRBJ2-1; tentatively, D is TRBD2 (6 bases). The CDR3 loop spans 12 amino acids. V lost 6 bases, J lost 15 bases, and 18 bases lay in between. Germline assignment: CDR1 LGHDT and CDR2 YNNKEL (reference sequence). As DNA, the CDR3 is TGTGCCAGCAGTCGCACCGGACTAACCTTGTTCTTC. It is translated as CASSRTGLTLFF.

This chain connects TRBV12-2 to TRBJ2-3; TRBD2, the D gene given by the table, was not confirmed from the DNA. TRBV12-2 has pseudogene status. The CDR3 loop spans 18 amino acids. The CDR3, as DNA: TGTGCAAGTCGCTTAAAGTCCTGGTCCCTAGATGTCACAGATACGCAGTATTTT. Its protein product is CASRLKSWSLDVTDTQYF.

The J gene is TRBJ2-3, the V gene TRBV9; TRBD2 agrees at 8 bases. The V and J ends lost 4 bases and 0 bases, in that order; junction bases with no gene match: 10. Germline-derived CDR1 and CDR2 are SGDLS and YYNGEE. This CDR3 is 17 amino acids long. The CDR3 sequence: CASSPHRGLASTDTQYF. CDR3 nucleotide sequence: TGTGCCAGCAGCCCACACCGCGGACTAGCCAGCACAGATACGCAGTATTTT.

The J gene is TRBJ1-5, the V gene TRBV25-1; D unclear. Germline CDR1 MGHDK, CDR2 SYGVNS. This CDR3 has 13 amino acids. Trimming pared 4 bases from V and 2 bases from J, leaving 6 bases between. CDR3 amino acids: CASSVGGNQPQHF. CDR3 in DNA: TGTGCCAGCAGTGTCGGGGGCAATCAGCCCCAGCATTTT.

The V call is TRBV5-1, the J call TRBJ2-5, with D perhaps TRBD2 (5 bases). Germline V gives CDR1 SGHRS, CDR2 YFSETQ. The CDR3 loop spans 14 amino acids. V gave up 3 bases and J gave up 5 bases, with 14 bases separating them. As DNA, the CDR3 is TGCGCCAGCAGCTCTGGGAGTCAAGTGGAGACCCAGTACTTC. This sequence encodes CASSSGSQVETQYF.

The rearrangement uses TRBV28 and TRBJ1-4; TRBD1 might be the D (6 bases). Germline V gives CDR1 MDHEN, CDR2 SYDVKM. The CDR3 runs 15 residues. Trimming shortened V by 5 bases and J by 5 bases, and 15 bases separated the two germline ends. The CDR3 DNA follows: TGTGCCAGCAGTCTTTTACAGGGTCTGAATGAAAAACTGTTTTTT. Amino acids: CASSLLQGLNEKLFF.